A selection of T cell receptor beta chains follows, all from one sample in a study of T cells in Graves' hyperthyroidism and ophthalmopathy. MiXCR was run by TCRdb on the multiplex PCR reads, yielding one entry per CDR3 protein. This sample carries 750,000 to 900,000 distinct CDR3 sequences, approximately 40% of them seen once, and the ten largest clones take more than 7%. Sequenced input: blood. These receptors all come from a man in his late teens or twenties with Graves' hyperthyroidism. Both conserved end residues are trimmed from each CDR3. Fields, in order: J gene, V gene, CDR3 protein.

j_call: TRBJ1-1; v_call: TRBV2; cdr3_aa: ASSHLEGETEAF
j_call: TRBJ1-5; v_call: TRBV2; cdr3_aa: ASSEEGEQPQH
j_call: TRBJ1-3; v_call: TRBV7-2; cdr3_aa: ASSLEGRASGNTIY
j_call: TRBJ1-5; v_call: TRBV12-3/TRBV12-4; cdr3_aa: ASSFRDTALNQPQH
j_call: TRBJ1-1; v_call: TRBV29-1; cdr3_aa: SVMGTGGEAF
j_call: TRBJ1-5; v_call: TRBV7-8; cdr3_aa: ASSLTSRVDQPQH
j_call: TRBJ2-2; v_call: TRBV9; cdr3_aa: ASSAGLAGTGELF
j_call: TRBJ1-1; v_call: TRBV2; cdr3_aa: ASGQDRAYDKAF
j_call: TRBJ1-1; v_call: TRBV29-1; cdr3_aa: SVTGTGATEAF
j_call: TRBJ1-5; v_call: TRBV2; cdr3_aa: ASRLRQSSNQPQH
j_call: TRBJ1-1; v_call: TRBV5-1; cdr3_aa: ASSPRGPAEAF
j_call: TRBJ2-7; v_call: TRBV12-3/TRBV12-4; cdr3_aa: ASRSAQMVEQY
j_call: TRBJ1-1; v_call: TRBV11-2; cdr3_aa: ASSPPVGGETEAF
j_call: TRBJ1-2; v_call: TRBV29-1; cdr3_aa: SGDDGISNYGYT
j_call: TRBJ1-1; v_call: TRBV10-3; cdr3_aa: AIGGARGDTEAF
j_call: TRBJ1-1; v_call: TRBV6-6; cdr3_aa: ASSYTVTGIYTEAF
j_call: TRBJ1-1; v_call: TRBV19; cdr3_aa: ASSDTGQVNTEAF
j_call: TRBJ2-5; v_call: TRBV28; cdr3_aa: ASSLYGSGTQY
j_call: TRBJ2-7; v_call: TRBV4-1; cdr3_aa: ASSQEARGDEQY
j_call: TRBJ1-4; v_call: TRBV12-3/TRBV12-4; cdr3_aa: ASRLSGRPNEKLF
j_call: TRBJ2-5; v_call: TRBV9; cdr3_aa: ASSVGRGLQGTQY
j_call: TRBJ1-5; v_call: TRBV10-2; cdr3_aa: ASSDPGQGNQPQH
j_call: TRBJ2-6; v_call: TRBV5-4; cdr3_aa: ASSLPNSGANVLT
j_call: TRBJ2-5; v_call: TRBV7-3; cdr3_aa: AGSQGQGETQY
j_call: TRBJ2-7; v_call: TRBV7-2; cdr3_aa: ASSQDRLTGVGYEQY
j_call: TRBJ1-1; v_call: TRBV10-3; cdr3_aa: AISDPSTGQNTEAF
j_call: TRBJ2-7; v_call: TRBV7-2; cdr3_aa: ASRPPSSYEQY
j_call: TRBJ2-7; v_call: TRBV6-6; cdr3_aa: ASSYRVEDEQY
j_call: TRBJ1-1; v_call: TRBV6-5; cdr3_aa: ASSYRKEGGAF
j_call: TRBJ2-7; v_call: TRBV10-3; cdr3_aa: AISVSGQESEQY
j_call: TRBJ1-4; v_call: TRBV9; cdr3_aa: ASSVGGVDEKLF
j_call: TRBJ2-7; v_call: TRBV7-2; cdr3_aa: ASSPLAGAHYEQY